This TCR beta chain was captured in a study of shared clonotypes between healthy human individuals. Produced via immunoSEQ multiplex PCR; TCRdb's table is partial and in-frame only. The data show 2.3 million or so clones, with 85% to 95% seen just once and 0.35% to 0.5% held by the top ten. CDR3 length: 10 residues. Trimming left V 9 bases short and J 5 bases short, with 8 bases between. Germline V lookup: CDR1 SNHLY, CDR2 FYNNEI. Sequencing input: naive CD4+ T cells from PBMCs. The subset was: CD45RA+ positively selected. The V gene is TRBV2, the J gene TRBJ2-7; no definite D call. The receptor was derived from a man aged 18-30 years in good health. Some clones in this sample may be carry-over from other donors' samples. CDR3: CASLWDEQYF. DNA of the CDR3: TGTGCCAGTCTTTGGGACGAGCAGTACTTC.